The 6 T cell receptor beta chains below come from one sample, sequenced in a study of blood T cell repertoires in COVID-19. Clones were sequenced by immunoSEQ multiplex PCR, and TCRdb holds only the in-frame ones, with some missing. The repertoire holds roughly 350,000 clones, with approximately 89% as singletons. The sequencing input was peripheral blood. The receptors derive from a woman under 30 who had recovered from COVID-19.

The V gene is TRBV4-3, the J gene TRBJ1-6, with 7 positions matching TRBD1. The CDR3 consists of 15 residues. Germline V gene sequence: CDR1 LGHNA, CDR2 YSLEER. V shed 1 base and J 7 bases; nucleotides not matched to a gene: 4. This CDR3 is CASSQVGGQNSPLHF. CDR3 nucleotide sequence: TGCGCCAGCAGCCAAGTTGGGGGACAGAATTCACCCCTCCACTTT.

This sequence joins TRBV6-2 or TRBV6-3 and TRBJ2-1, with D uncertain. Germline V lookup: CDR1 MNHEY, CDR2 SVGEGT. V was cut by 4 bases and J by 6 bases, with 7 bases left in between. The CDR3 has 12 residues. In DNA form, the CDR3 reads TGTGCCAGCAGTTTTCAGATCAATGAGCAGTTCTTC. Encoded protein: CASSFQINEQFF.

V usage is TRBV7-2 and J usage is TRBJ1-5; 9 bases map to TRBD1. The junction had 8 bases not matched to a gene; V was cut back by 6 bases and J by 5 bases. This CDR3 is built from 15 residues. Germline CDR1 and CDR2: SGHTA and FQGNSA. This chain's CDR3 is CASSITGQGYQPQHF. The CDR3 bases are TGTGCCAGCAGTATTACGGGACAGGGCTATCAGCCCCAGCATTTT.

The V and J genes are TRBV15 and TRBJ2-1; 7 positions agree with TRBD2. Unmatched junction bases numbered 12, after V lost 3 bases and J lost 7 bases. This CDR3 is built from 16 residues. Germline loops: CDR1 LNHNV, CDR2 YYDKDF (reference sequence). The CDR3 nucleotides are TGTGCCACCAGCAGCCGTGCTAGCGGAAGGCGAAATGAGCAGTTCTTC. Translation: CATSSRASGRRNEQFF.

This clone was observed once. The CDR3 coding sequence is TGTGCCAGTAGTATGGACAGGGAGGTAGATCAGCCCCAGCATTTT. Protein product: CASSMDREVDQPQHF. The rearrangement uses TRBV19 and TRBJ1-5; the match to TRBD1 covers 8 bases. Germline CDR1 and CDR2: LNHDA and SQIVND (reference sequence). This CDR3 contains 15 residues. V was pared by 3 bases and J by 5 bases, with 6 bases of the junction left unmatched.

The gene calls are TRBV5-1 and TRBJ2-2, with TRBD1 matching over 9 bases. J lost 7 bases, V lost 4 bases, and 11 bases had no gene match. This CDR3 comprises 16 residues. CDR1 and CDR2 (germline): SGHRS, YFSETQ. The CDR3 bases are TGCGCCAGCAGCACCGGGACAGGGTACCTTGGCGGGGAGCTGTTTTTT. This translates into CASSTGTGYLGGELFF.